The clone carrying this T cell receptor beta chain appeared a few times. What it binds is unknown. This sample is part of a study of CD8+ T cells in alopecia areata. Points from the study as a whole: Sharing of TCR sequences between patients (possibly for HLA-related reasons) was less clear than in mice. Scalp sample sequencing also detects resident alphabeta T cells of normal skin.

In each case, RNA was isolated and then reverse transcribed into cDNA as the sequencing template. TCRdb keeps only in-frame clones here, not all; method: immunoSEQ multiplex PCR. The sample has 110,000 or so clones; roughly 69% are singletons. From germline, CDR1 is SQVTM and CDR2 ANQGSEA. The V end lost 6 bases, the J end lost 3 bases, and 12 bases lay between the germline ends. There are 12 residues in the CDR3. Sequencing input: CD4+ T cells sorted from blood. The chain is built from TRBV29-1 and TRBJ2-7; D is unresolved. This clonotype was obtained from a human donor in good health. The CDR3 sequence is CSVVRANYEQYF. CDR3 DNA: TGCAGCGTGGTTAGAGCGAACTACGAGCAGTACTTC.